Presented here are 15 T cell receptor beta chains from one specimen sequenced in a study of monozygotic twins with inflammatory bowel disease. One entry per CDR3 protein, without DNA, is what TCRdb gives after re-calling the 5' RACE reads. In all, the sample yields around 140,000 distinct CDR3 sequences. Material for sequencing was blood. All receptors derive from a human donor with ulcerative colitis or Crohn's disease, or a healthy co-twin of an affected twin (not recorded which).

The V gene is TRBV28, the J gene TRBJ2-4; absent DNA, TCRdb's TRBD1 call cannot be checked. Germline CDR1 MDHEN, CDR2 SYDVKM. This CDR3 contains 15 residues. The CDR3 is CASSLWLKGRNIQYF. The variable domain in full, completed from reference TRBV28 and TRBJ2-4, reads DVKVTQSSRYLVKRTGEKVFLECVQDMDHENMFWYRQDPGLGLRLIYFSYDVKMKEKGDIPEGYSVSREKKERFSLILESASTNQTSMYLCASSLWLKGRNIQYFGAGTRLSVL.

The chain carries TRBV15 and TRBJ2-7; TCRdb reports TRBD1, a call that lacks DNA to check it against. The CDR3 is made up of 15 amino acids. Germline V lookup: CDR1 LNHNV, CDR2 YYDKDF (reference sequence). This CDR3 reads CATSRDQGADYEQYF.

This rearrangement joins TRBV20-1 to TRBJ1-5; TCRdb's D call, TRBD1, is unchecked because there is no DNA. CDR1 is DFQATT, CDR2 SNEGSKA, per germline (reference sequence). The CDR3 has 15 residues. CDR3 protein: CSARGAGTGNQPQHF.

This chain uses TRBV12-3 or TRBV12-4 with TRBJ1-1; TCRdb selects TRBD1, and the lack of DNA leaves this call unchecked. CDR3 length: 14 residues. CDR3 residues: CASSPHRVGPEAFF.

This sequence joins TRBV5-1 and TRBJ2-3; checking the TCRdb D call of TRBD1 is not possible without DNA. The CDR3 consists of 15 residues. Germline CDR1 is SGHRS and CDR2 is YFSETQ. The CDR3 loop reads CASSLTGTSTDTQYF. Variable domain in full (rest from reference TRBV5-1 and TRBJ2-3): KAGVTQTPRYLIKTRGQQVTLSCSPISGHRSVSWYQQTPGQGLQFLFEYFSETQRNKGNFPGRFSGRQFSNSRSEMNVSTLELGDSALYLCASSLTGTSTDTQYFGPGTRLTVL.

The chain couples TRBV27 to TRBJ2-5; TCRdb picks TRBD1, but there is no DNA to check that call. This CDR3 has 15 residues. Germline-derived CDR1 and CDR2 are MNHEY and SMNVEV (reference sequence). The CDR3 region is CASSLYGSVGETQYF.

V and J are TRBV5-1 and TRBJ2-3. CDR1 is SGHRS, CDR2 YFSETQ, per germline. This CDR3 spans 17 amino acids. CDR3 loop: CASSLGTHSTGTDTQYF.

The V gene is TRBV7-9, the J gene TRBJ1-2. The CDR3 is 15 amino acids. The germline CDR1 and CDR2 sequences are SEHNR and FQNEAQ (reference sequence). CDR3 residues: CASSLEVRTNYGYTF. Based on the CDR3 plus reference TRBV7-9 and TRBJ1-2, the full variable domain is DTGVSQNPRHKITKRGQNVTFRCDPISEHNRLYWYRQTLGQGPEFLTYFQNEAQLEKSRLLSDRFSAERPKGSFSTLEIQRTEQGDSAMYLCASSLEVRTNYGYTFGSGTRLTVV.

The chain links TRBV11-2 to TRBJ1-2; TCRdb's D call of TRBD1 is untestable without DNA. The germline V gene has CDR1 SGHAT and CDR2 FQNNGV. The CDR3 has 18 amino acids. The chain's CDR3 is CASSLVQGGTGSHYGYTF.

J is TRBJ1-4 and V is TRBV15; the D gene TCRdb calls, TRBD1, cannot be checked with no DNA. CDR1 is LNHNV and CDR2 is YYDKDF in the germline V gene (reference sequence). The CDR3 has 15 amino acids. The CDR3 spells CATRGSQETTGKLFF.

The J gene is TRBJ1-1, the V gene TRBV29-1; TCRdb outputs TRBD1, but without DNA this stays unchecked. This CDR3 is built from 13 residues. Germline CDR1 reads SQVTM; CDR2 reads ANQGSEA. CDR3 amino acids: CSWRTGMNTEAFF.

This chain uses TRBV5-1 with TRBJ2-1; TCRdb reports TRBD2, a call that lacks DNA to check it against. CDR1 SGHRS and CDR2 YFSETQ come from the germline V gene. This CDR3 has 15 residues. This CDR3 reads CASRQLAGGRNEQFF.

This chain connects TRBV5-1 to TRBJ2-1; TCRdb lists TRBD1, though no DNA is available to test this call. Germline loops: CDR1 SGHRS, CDR2 YFSETQ. This CDR3 spans 16 amino acids. The CDR3 here is CASSLAGGGPWNEQFF.

The chain uses TRBV6-5 and TRBJ2-5. CDR1 and CDR2 (germline): MNHEY, SVGAGI. The CDR3 has 11 amino acids. The chain's CDR3 is CASSYGQTQYF.

The chain uses TRBV7-2 and TRBJ2-7. This CDR3 is 15 amino acids long. Germline CDR1 and CDR2: SGHTA and FQGNSA. CDR3 loop: CASSPSGVGFYEQYF.